This TCR beta chain is from a study of T cell responses to AZD1222 COVID-19 vaccine. Study in general: Second doses that came at about 4 or about 12 weeks were put together.

Notes on this clone: Antigen specificity is unknown.

Between the trimmed V and J ends, which lost 6 bases and 4 bases, there was a span of 18 bases. Germline lookup yields CDR1 MNHEY and CDR2 SVGAGI. The CDR3 consists of 15 residues. Notes on the study in general: Epitopes outside B.1.351 and B.1.1.7 mutated regions reportedly drew nearly half of spike TCRs. Baseline antibody screening turned up just six or seven seropositive AZD1222 recipients.

Using immunoSEQ multiplex PCR, the repertoire was profiled, and TCRdb retains in-frame clones only, with some absent. This sample has approximately 150,000 clones, with about 90% found just once. The source material was peripheral blood, sampled on day 0 of AZD1222 vaccination. The chain carries TRBV6-5 and TRBJ1-2; TRBD1 is a possible D gene (5 bases). This TCR derives from an adult in good health. CDR3 DNA: TGTGCCAGCAGGTCGGACTGGGGCGGTGCCTATGGCTACACCTTC. Amino acids: CASRSDWGGAYGYTF.